The T cell receptor beta chain under discussion was sequenced for a study of chemoradiotherapy in HPV16-positive cancers. Profiling relied on immunoSEQ multiplex PCR, and the TCRdb table lists in-frame clones only, not all of them. This table has under 15,000 clones, around nine tenths appearing once. Repertoires were sampled repeatedly during chemoradiotherapy. Study-wide points: Candidate HPV-specific clones and E7-related TCR motifs grew in tumor during treatment.

On this clone: The antigen remains unidentified.

Specimen: blood, collected from a patient who underwent chemoradiotherapy. This receptor was taken from a human donor with HPV-associated anogenital cancer.

CDR3 loop: CASSPQGTDTQYF. The DNA for the CDR3 is TGTGCCAGCTCACCCCAGGGAACAGATACGCAGTATTTT. The rearrangement links TRBV18 to TRBJ2-3; perhaps TRBD1 as D (5 bases). The CDR3 spans 13 residues. Germline loops: CDR1 KGHSH, CDR2 LQKENI. V was trimmed by 3 bases and J by 3 bases, leaving 7 bases between them.